The sequence of this T cell receptor (beta chain) was determined in a study of control samples from healthy donors and cancer patients. The CDR3 loop spans 15 amino acids. V was pared by 3 bases and J by 5 bases, with 7 bases of the junction left unmatched. Germline CDR1 KGHDR, CDR2 SFDVKD. TCRdb's copy holds only in-frame clones and misses some; the assay was immunoSEQ multiplex PCR. Among 65,000 to 85,000 clones listed, 89% were seen once. This chain connects TRBV24-1 to TRBJ2-3; 7 bases align to TRBD2. The receptor was derived from a woman in her forties or fifties with colorectal cancer. The sequencing sample was made of PBMCs. The CDR3 reads CATSDLGLGGDTQYF. CDR3 coding DNA: TGTGCCACCAGTGATCTAGGACTAGGAGGAGATACGCAGTATTTT.